This T cell receptor (beta chain) was recovered during a study of blood T cell repertoires in COVID-19. About the research overall: Acute and convalescent COVID-19 specimens originated in the United States, Italy and Spain. T cells, B-cell-depleted T cells, or PBMCs provided the cDNA or gDNA that served as material.

Per the germline V gene, CDR1 is MNHEY and CDR2 is SVGAGI. The length of the CDR3 is 14 residues. With 8 bases removed from V and 0 bases from J, the gap between germline ends came to 11 bases. Study processing details: It was from reference gene primer amplification that nucleated cell counts were estimated. Clones were sequenced by immunoSEQ multiplex PCR, and TCRdb holds only the in-frame ones, with some missing. From that table come the V and J calls and clone size; the DNA was used to work out D and trimming. In the table there are approximately 200,000 clones, more than 70% of which are singletons.

The sequence was obtained from a woman aged 30 to 39 with acute or convalescent COVID-19. The chain carries TRBV6-5 and TRBJ2-1, with D perhaps TRBD1 (6 bases). Source material: peripheral blood. The CDR3 DNA reads TGTGCCAGCGAGGGACAAATCTCCTACAATGAGCAGTTCTTC. Encoded protein: CASEGQISYNEQFF.